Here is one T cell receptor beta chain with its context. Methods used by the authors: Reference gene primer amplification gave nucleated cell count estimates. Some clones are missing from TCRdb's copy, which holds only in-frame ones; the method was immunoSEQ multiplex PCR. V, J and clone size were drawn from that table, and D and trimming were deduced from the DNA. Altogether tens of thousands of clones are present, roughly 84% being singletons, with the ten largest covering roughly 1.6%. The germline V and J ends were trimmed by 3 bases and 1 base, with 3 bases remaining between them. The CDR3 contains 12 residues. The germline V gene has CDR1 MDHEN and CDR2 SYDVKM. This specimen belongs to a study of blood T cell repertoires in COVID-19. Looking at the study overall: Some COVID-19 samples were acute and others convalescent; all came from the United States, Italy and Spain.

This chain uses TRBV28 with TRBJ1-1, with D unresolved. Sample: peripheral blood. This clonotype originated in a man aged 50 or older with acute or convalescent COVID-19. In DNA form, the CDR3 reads TGTGCCAGCAGTTTCCAGAACACTGAAGCTTTCTTT. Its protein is CASSFQNTEAFF.